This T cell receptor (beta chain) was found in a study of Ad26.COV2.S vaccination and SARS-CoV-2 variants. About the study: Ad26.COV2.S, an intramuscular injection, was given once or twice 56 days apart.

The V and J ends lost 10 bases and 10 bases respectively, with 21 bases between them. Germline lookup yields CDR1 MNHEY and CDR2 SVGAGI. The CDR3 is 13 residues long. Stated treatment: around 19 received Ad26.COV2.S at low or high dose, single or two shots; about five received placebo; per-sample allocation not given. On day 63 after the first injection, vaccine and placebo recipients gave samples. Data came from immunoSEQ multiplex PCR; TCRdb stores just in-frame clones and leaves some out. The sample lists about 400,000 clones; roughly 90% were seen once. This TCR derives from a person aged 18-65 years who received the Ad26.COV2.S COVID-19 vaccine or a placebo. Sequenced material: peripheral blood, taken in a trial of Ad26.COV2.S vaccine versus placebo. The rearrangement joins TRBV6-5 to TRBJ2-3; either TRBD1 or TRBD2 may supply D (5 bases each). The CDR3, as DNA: TGTGCCACCTCCGGGACCTTAAGCGTGTCGCAGTATTTT. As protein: CATSGTLSVSQYF.